The rows below give T cell receptor beta chains drawn from one sample of a study of shared T cell receptors in the human thymus. Sequenced by immunoSEQ multiplex PCR; TCRdb stores in-frame clones only, minus some. This table holds about 710,000 clones, 80% to 90% found once. The sample also formed part of further work on human thymus T cells.

The sequenced sample was thymocytes. These receptors were collected from a boy younger than two with a congenital heart defect. The CDR3 runs from the conserved cysteine through the conserved F or W. The order of the fields is CDR3 length, V gene, J gene, clone size, CDR3 protein. Clone sizes are given selectively: once, few, many, or a class where the clone is expanded.

>15|TRBV5-4|TRBJ2-3|-
CASSHRGDSTDTQYF
>15|TRBV9|TRBJ1-5|-
CASSPREGSGQPQHF
>16|TRBV5-1|TRBJ1-5|-
CASDPGTGLPRQPQHF
>14|TRBV7-6|TRBJ1-5|once
CASSLVVADQPQHF
>15|TRBV27|TRBJ2-1|-
CASSSTSGRANEQFF
>11|TRBV20-1|TRBJ1-1|-
CSARIGLGAFF
>19|TRBV29-1|TRBJ2-2|-
CSVLSPTTEREWNTGELFF
>18|TRBV4-1|TRBJ1-4|once
CASSPTKISGTGNEKLFF
>11|TRBV20-1|TRBJ1-2|-
CSAAQGTGYTF
>14|TRBV4-3|TRBJ2-7|-
CASSQALAPYEQYF
>16|TRBV4-2|TRBJ2-3|-
CASSQGLGMRTDTQYF
>14|TRBV7-2|TRBJ1-4|-
CASTVGRAGEKLFF
>16|TRBV7-9|TRBJ2-7|-
CASSLGGQGASYEQYF
>16|TRBV6-4|TRBJ2-2|-
CASSAGLAGVAGELFF
>18|TRBV14|TRBJ1-1|-
CASSQDWVGGPRNTEAFF
>17|TRBV18|TRBJ2-7|-
CASSPPVSGRNPYEQYF
>14|TRBV2|TRBJ2-7|-
CASSGTGDPYEQYF
>15|TRBV28|TRBJ2-1|once
CASIRAPISYNEQFF
>17|TRBV18|TRBJ2-1|-
CASSPPGTPRTYNEQFF
>12|TRBV29-1|TRBJ1-1|-
CSVEDWQGEAFF
>16|TRBV19|TRBJ1-4|-
CASSPQGPAFNEKLFF
>14|TRBV9|TRBJ1-2|-
CASSVASQGFGYTF
>15|TRBV9|TRBJ2-3|-
CASTLSGAGADTQYF
>17|TRBV5-6|TRBJ2-7|-
CASSLNWFLRQDYEQYF
>17|TRBV27|TRBJ2-4|-
CASRLGGRGISKNIQYF
>13|TRBV6-6|TRBJ2-1|-
CASTQPSYNEQFF
>14|TRBV23-1|TRBJ2-7|-
CASSQGQLGYEQYF
>11|TRBV14|TRBJ1-2|-
CASSGQSGYTF
>15|TRBV14|TRBJ2-3|-
CASSQGGAGVDTQYF